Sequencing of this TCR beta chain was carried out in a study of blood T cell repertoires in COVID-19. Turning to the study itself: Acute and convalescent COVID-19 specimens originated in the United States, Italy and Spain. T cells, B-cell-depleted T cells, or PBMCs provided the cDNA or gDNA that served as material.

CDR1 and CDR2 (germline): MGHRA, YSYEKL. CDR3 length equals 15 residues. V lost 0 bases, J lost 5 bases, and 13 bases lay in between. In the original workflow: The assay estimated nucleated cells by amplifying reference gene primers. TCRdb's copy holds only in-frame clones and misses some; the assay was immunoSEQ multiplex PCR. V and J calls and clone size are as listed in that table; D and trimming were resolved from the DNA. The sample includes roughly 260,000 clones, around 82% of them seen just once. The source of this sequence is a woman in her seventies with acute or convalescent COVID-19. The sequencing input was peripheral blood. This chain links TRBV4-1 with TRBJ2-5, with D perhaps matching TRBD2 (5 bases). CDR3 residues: CASSQDRGLQETQYF. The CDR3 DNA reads TGCGCCAGCAGCCAAGACAGAGGGCTGCAGGAGACCCAGTACTTC.